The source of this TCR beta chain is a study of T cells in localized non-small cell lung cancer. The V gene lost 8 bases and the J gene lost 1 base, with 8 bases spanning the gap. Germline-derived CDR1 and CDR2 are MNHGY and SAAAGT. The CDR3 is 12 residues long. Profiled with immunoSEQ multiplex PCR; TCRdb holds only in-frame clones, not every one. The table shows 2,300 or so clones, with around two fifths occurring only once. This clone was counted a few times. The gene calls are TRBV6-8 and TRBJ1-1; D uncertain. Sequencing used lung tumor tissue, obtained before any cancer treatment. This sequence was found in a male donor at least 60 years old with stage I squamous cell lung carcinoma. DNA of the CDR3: TGTGCCAGCCGCCCCCGGAACACTGAAGCTTTCTTT. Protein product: CASRPRNTEAFF.